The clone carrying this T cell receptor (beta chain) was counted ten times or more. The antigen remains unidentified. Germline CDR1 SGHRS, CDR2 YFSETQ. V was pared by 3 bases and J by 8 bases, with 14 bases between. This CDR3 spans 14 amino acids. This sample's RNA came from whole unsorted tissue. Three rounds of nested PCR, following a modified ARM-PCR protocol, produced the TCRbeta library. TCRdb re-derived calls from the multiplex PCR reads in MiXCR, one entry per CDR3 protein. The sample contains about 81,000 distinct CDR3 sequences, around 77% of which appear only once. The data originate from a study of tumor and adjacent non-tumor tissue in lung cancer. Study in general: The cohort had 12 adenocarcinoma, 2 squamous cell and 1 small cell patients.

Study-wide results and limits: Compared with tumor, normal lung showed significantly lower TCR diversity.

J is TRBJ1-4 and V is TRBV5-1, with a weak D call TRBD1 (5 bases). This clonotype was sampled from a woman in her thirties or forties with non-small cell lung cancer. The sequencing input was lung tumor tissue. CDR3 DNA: TGCGCCAGCAGCTCCGGGACCCCCGCGGAAAAACTGTTTTTT. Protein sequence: CASSSGTPAEKLFF. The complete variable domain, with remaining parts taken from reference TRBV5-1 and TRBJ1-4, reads KAGVTQTPRYLIKTRGQQVTLSCSPISGHRSVSWYQQTPGQGLQFLFEYFSETQRNKGNFPGRFSGRQFSNSRSEMNVSTLELGDSALYLCASSSGTPAEKLFFGSGTQLSVL.